Presented here are 20 T cell receptor beta chains from one specimen sequenced in a study of shared clonotypes between healthy human individuals. Libraries were prepared by immunoSEQ multiplex PCR; TCRdb keeps only in-frame clonotypes and omits some of them. The sample lists millions of clones; roughly 96% were seen once. Source material: naive CD4+ T cells sorted from blood. Sample subset: CD45RA+ positively selected. The receptor source for this set is a man between 18 and 29 years old in good health.

In nucleotides, the CDR3 is TGTGCCAGTAAGCAGACTACTATGAACACTGAAGCTTTCTTT. This encodes CASKQTTMNTEAFF. The chain has TRBV19 and TRBJ1-1; D gene uncertain. Trimming removed 7 bases from V and 0 bases from J, with 12 bases in between. Germline values: CDR1 LNHDA, CDR2 SQIVND (reference sequence). The CDR3 sequence is 14 residues long.

This chain connects TRBV6-1 to TRBJ1-2; 8 positions agree with TRBD1. The CDR3 covers 14 residues. The germline V gene has CDR1 MNHNS and CDR2 SASEGT. After removal of 4 bases from V and 4 bases from J, the junction contained 5 bases not matched to a gene. The DNA for the CDR3 is TGTGCCAGCAGTGGGGACAGGTTTGGCTATGGCTACACCTTC. Translated, it gives CASSGDRFGYGYTF.

J is TRBJ1-1 and V is TRBV2; 9 nucleotides align to TRBD1. V trimming: 6 bases; J trimming: 4 bases; junction bases outside the gene matches: 3. The CDR3 has 13 residues. Germline CDR1 SNHLY, CDR2 FYNNEI. The CDR3 region has the DNA TGTGCCAGCAGCCAGGACAGGGGCACTGAAGCTTTCTTT. Translation: CASSQDRGTEAFF.

CDR3 sequence: CASSLGGGGYGYTF. CDR3 DNA: TGTGCCAGCAGCTTAGGTGGGGGCGGCTATGGCTACACCTTC. This chain connects TRBV7-8 to TRBJ1-2; the D gene is possibly TRBD1 (6 bases). The CDR3 length is 14 residues. Germline CDR1 reads SGHVS; CDR2 reads FQNEAQ. Trimming removed 1 base from V and 4 bases from J, with 10 bases in between. The entire variable domain, with the rest obtained from reference TRBV7-8 and TRBJ1-2, is as follows: GAGVSQSPRYKVAKRGQDVALRCDPISGHVSLFWYQQALGQGPEFLTYFQNEAQLDKSGLPSDRFFAERPEGSVSTLKIQRTQQEDSAVYLCASSLGGGGYGYTFGSGTRLTVV.

A word on this clone: A junction boundary mismatches the germline segment, possibly from a read error. This chain links TRBV7-7 with TRBJ2-3; 7 bases align to TRBD2. CDR1 and CDR2 (germline): SSHAT, FNYEAQ (reference sequence). The CDR3 runs to 15 residues. DNA for the CDR3: TGTGCTAGCAGCACAGGAGCGGGATACGCGGATACGCAGTATTTT. Protein product: CASSTGAGYADTQYF.

This sequence joins TRBV6-5 and TRBJ1-4, with D unresolved. V lost 6 bases to trimming and J lost 0 bases, with 11 bases between them. This CDR3 comprises 15 residues. Germline CDR1 and CDR2: MNHEY and SVGAGI. The CDR3 spells CASSFLGATNEKLFF. The CDR3 nucleotides are TGTGCCAGCAGCTTCTTGGGAGCAACTAATGAAAAACTGTTTTTT.

The chain joins TRBV6-5 to TRBJ2-3, with D possibly being TRBD2 (6 bases). CDR1 and CDR2 (germline): MNHEY, SVGAGI. The length of the CDR3 is 13 residues. V was cut by 2 bases and J by 5 bases, with 8 bases left in between. CDR3 region: CASSYPTRDTQYF. The CDR3 nucleotides read TGTGCCAGCAGTTACCCGACTAGAGATACGCAGTATTTT.

This clone was seen a handful of times. The J gene is TRBJ2-4, the V gene TRBV10-2; D remains unclear. Germline values: CDR1 WSHSY, CDR2 SAAADI. Trimming removed 4 bases at V and 14 bases at J, with 15 bases between. The CDR3 totals 12 residues. This CDR3 reads CASSALGFPEYF. CDR3 in DNA: TGCGCCAGCAGTGCACTGGGTTTCCCCGAGTACTTC.

The V gene is TRBV5-4, the J gene TRBJ2-3, with a possible D match to TRBD2 (6 bases). The CDR3 loop spans 16 amino acids. The germline V gene encodes CDR1 SGHNT and CDR2 YYREEE (reference sequence). V shed 1 base and J shed 0 bases, with 12 bases lying between them. The CDR3 here is CASSLLAGSSTDTQYF. The CDR3 DNA is TGTGCCAGCAGCTTGCTGGCGGGGTCAAGCACAGATACGCAGTATTTT.

The chain couples TRBV5-6 to TRBJ1-2; D not certain. The CDR3 runs 13 residues. Germline CDR1 is SGHDT and CDR2 is YYEEEE. Trimming removed 6 bases at V and 4 bases at J, with 13 bases between. The CDR3 loop reads CASTPRGSYGYTF. The CDR3 bases are TGTGCCAGCACCCCCCGCGGGAGCTATGGCTACACCTTC.

In the case of this clone: Other DNA sequences from this sample encode an identical CDR3 as well. The chain uses TRBV18 and TRBJ2-5, with D hard to call. V was pared by 1 base and J by 1 base, with 7 bases between. The CDR3 covers 14 residues. CDR1 and CDR2 from the germline V gene are KGHSH and LQKENI. The CDR3 spells CASSPRLIQETQYF. Written as DNA, the CDR3 is TGTGCCAGCTCACCACGCCTTATCCAAGAGACCCAGTACTTC. Based on the CDR3 plus reference TRBV18 and TRBJ2-5, the full variable domain is NAGVMQNPRHLVRRRGQEARLRCSPMKGHSHVYWYRQLPEEGLKFMVYLQKENIIDESGMPKERFSAEFPKEGPSILRIQQVVRGDSAAYFCASSPRLIQETQYFGPGTRLLVL.

This clone was picked up one time. Other nucleotide sequences in the sample specify the same CDR3. This sequence joins TRBV5-1 and TRBJ2-7; 8 nucleotides agree with TRBD1. The CDR3 consists of 14 residues. V was clipped by 4 bases and J by 4 bases; unmatched bases: 7. From germline, CDR1 is SGHRS and CDR2 YFSETQ. CDR3 amino acids: CASSLGTGLYEQYF. The DNA for the CDR3 is TGCGCCAGCAGCCTCGGGACAGGCTTGTACGAGCAGTACTTC.

The V and J genes are TRBV6-6 and TRBJ2-5; D is unresolved. There are 15 residues in the CDR3. The germline gives CDR1 MNHNY, CDR2 SVGAGI (reference sequence). Trimming pared 4 bases from V and 2 bases from J, leaving 14 bases between. The CDR3 is CASSSPLTSQETQYF. The DNA of the CDR3 is TGTGCCAGCAGTTCTCCCCTGACGAGTCAAGAGACCCAGTACTTC.

Turning to this clone: This sample includes further DNA sequences coding for the same CDR3. The V call is TRBV10-3, the J call TRBJ1-2, with 7 positions matching TRBD1. CDR3 size: 13 residues. With V trimmed by 3 bases and J by 3 bases, 1 base remained unmatched. Per germline, CDR1 ENHRY and CDR2 SYGVKD. For the CDR3, the DNA is TGTGCCATCAGTGAAACAGGGGACTATGGCTACACCTTC. This codes for CAISETGDYGYTF.

The chain combines TRBV27 with TRBJ2-4; D tentatively reads TRBD1 or TRBD2 (5 bases each). CDR1 is MNHEY and CDR2 is SMNVEV in the germline V gene (reference sequence). The CDR3 is made up of 15 amino acids. Between the trimmed V and J ends, which lost 3 bases and 3 bases, there was a span of 12 bases. CDR3 sequence reads: CASSFPGRDKNIQYF. The CDR3, as DNA: TGTGCCAGCAGTTTCCCGGGACGGGACAAAAACATTCAGTACTTC.

This clone was seen just once. The J gene is TRBJ2-4, the V gene TRBV6-5; 14 nucleotides line up with TRBD2. V lost 6 bases to trimming and J lost 5 bases; unmatched junction nucleotides: 3. Germline loops: CDR1 MNHEY, CDR2 SVGAGI. This CDR3 spans 15 amino acids. CDR3: CASSQTSGGENIQYF. The CDR3 nucleotides are TGTGCCAGCAGCCAGACTAGCGGGGGGGAAAACATTCAGTACTTC.

The chain combines TRBV28 with TRBJ2-7; D possibly corresponds to TRBD2 (7 bases). The CDR3 extends over 14 amino acids. Germline CDR1 and CDR2: MDHEN and SYDVKM. V lost 1 base to trimming and J lost 7 bases, with 14 bases between them. The CDR3 protein is CASSLSGGPGEQYF. The CDR3, as DNA: TGTGCCAGCAGTTTATCCGGGGGGCCGGGTGAGCAGTACTTC.

On this clone itself: The sample carries other DNA sequences with the same CDR3. The chain has TRBV5-6 and TRBJ1-2; D not resolved. V dropped 1 base and J dropped 0 bases, with 7 bases sitting between them. Looked up from germline, CDR1 is SGHDT and CDR2 is YYEEEE. CDR3 length equals 14 residues. The CDR3 DNA sequence: TGTGCCAGCAGCTTGAATCGGGCTAACTATGGCTACACCTTC. Protein product: CASSLNRANYGYTF.

The CDR3 is CASSEGLGGISGANVLTF. In nucleotides, the CDR3 is TGTGCCAGCAGTGAAGGATTAGGAGGGATCAGTGGGGCCAACGTCCTGACTTTC. The genes are TRBV6-1 and TRBJ2-6; a weak D match, TRBD2 (6 bases). Trimming stripped 1 base from V and 3 bases from J, with 16 bases between. The length of the CDR3 is 18 residues. The germline V gene has CDR1 MNHNS and CDR2 SASEGT.

Points on this clone: A junction end diverges from the germline sequence, so it may reflect a read error. Here the CDR3 DNA reads TGTGCCAACAGTTACTTAACGGGACAGGCCTACGAGCAGTACTTC. Translating it yields CANSYLTGQAYEQYF. The rearrangement links TRBV6-5 to TRBJ2-7, with 8 bases lining up with TRBD1. The CDR3 runs 15 residues. Germline V gene data show CDR1 as MNHEY and CDR2 as SVGAGI.